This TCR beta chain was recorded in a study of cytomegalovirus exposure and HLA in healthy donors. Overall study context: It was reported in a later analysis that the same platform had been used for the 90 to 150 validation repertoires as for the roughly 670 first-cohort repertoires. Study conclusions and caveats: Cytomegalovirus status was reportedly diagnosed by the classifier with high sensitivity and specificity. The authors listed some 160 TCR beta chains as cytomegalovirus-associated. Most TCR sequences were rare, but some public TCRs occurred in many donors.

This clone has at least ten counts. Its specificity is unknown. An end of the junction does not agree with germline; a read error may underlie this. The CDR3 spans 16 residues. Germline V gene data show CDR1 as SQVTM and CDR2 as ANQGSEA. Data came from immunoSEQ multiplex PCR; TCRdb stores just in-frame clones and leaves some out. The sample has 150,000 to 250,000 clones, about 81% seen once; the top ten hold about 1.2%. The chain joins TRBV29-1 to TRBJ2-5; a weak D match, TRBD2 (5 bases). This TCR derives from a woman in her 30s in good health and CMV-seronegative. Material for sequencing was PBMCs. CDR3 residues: CSVEGGTDGPQETQYF. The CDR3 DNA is TGCAGCGTGGAAGGAGGAACCGATGGCCCCCAAGAGACCCAGTACTTC.